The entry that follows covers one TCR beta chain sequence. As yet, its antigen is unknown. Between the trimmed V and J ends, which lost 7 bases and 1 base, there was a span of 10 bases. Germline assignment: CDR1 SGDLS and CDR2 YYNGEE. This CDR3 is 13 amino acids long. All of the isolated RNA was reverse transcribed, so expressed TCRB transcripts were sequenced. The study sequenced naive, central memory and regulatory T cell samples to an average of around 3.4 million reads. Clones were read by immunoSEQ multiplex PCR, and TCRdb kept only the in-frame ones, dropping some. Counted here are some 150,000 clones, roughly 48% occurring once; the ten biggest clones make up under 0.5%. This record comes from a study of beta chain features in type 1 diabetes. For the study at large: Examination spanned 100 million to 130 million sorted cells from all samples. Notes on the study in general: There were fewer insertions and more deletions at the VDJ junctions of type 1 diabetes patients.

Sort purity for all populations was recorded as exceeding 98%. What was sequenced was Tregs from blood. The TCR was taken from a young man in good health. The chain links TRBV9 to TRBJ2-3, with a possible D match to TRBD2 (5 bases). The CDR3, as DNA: TGTGCCAGCTCGTATAGCGGCACAGATACGCAGTATTTT. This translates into CASSYSGTDTQYF.